These T cell receptor beta chains were read from a single sample in a study of read filtering for tumor transcriptome and immune sequencing. TCRdb called the reads again in MiXCR, with one record for every CDR3 protein. This sample yields approximately 62,000 distinct CDR3 sequences, of which around 19% are seen a single time; roughly a tenth belongs to the top ten. Material: a population of CD138-negative cells sorted from bone marrow. These receptors originate from a donor older than 35 with multiple myeloma. Each CDR3 is given with its conserved first and last residue.

length | V | CDR3
17 | TRBV7-8 | CASSLYAGLVNTGELFF
14 | TRBV29-1 | CSAEGGQGGTEAFF
14 | TRBV3-1 | CASSLDWNSYEQYF
15 | TRBV9 | CASSVTGTVYNEQFF
16 | TRBV18 | CASSPYAGGAKNIQYF
15 | TRBV18 | CASSPGGTGIGTQYF
15 | TRBV10-1 | CASRDRLGSYNEQFF
12 | TRBV29-1 | CSVGTGNTEAFF
16 | TRBV28 | CASSLGLALFYNEQFF
11 | TRBV28 | CASSPPPGHTF
14 | TRBV18 | CASSPGGGQETQYF
16 | TRBV20-1 | CSASRVSGGAVETQYF
16 | TRBV14 | CASSRLAGTSTDTQYF
15 | TRBV5-1 | CASSLVTGWTYEQYF
12 | TRBV29-1 | CSVVGANEKLFF
12 | TRBV29-1 | CSVSRVSDTQYF
13 | TRBV27 | CASSPTGIYEQYF
15 | TRBV14 | CASSPQGVSSYEQYF
11 | TRBV9 | CASSPRREQYF
17 | TRBV19 | CASSISPGTRGTYEQYF
14 | TRBV20-1 | CSARRDRVSGELFF
13 | TRBV25-1 | CASSAGGNTEAFF
14 | TRBV4-1 | CASSQEVLNTEAFF
12 | TRBV10-3 | CAIGSGGVPQYF
13 | TRBV29-1 | CSAGDRGPYEQYF
15 | TRBV20-1 | CSAPGLAAIQETQYF
14 | TRBV5-5 | CASSLLLFNTEAFF
15 | TRBV3-1 | CASSPSGGGAYEQYF